The T cell receptor beta chain under discussion was sequenced for a study of T cell changes during pregnancy in multiple sclerosis. Measured with immunoSEQ multiplex PCR; TCRdb has only the in-frame clones, and not every one. The data hold approximately 100,000 clones, with around 90% observed a single time. The CDR3 is 13 amino acids. The chain recombines TRBV21-1 with TRBJ2-3; TRBD1 is the table's D call, not checked against the DNA. TRBV21-1 is annotated as a pseudogene. The receptor was derived from a female donor with multiple sclerosis, enrolled in a pregnancy study. The sample here was peripheral blood, taken in the second trimester of pregnancy. This CDR3 reads CASSWQTTDTQYF. The CDR3 DNA reads TGTGCCAGCAGCTGGCAGACAACAGATACGCAGTATTTT.